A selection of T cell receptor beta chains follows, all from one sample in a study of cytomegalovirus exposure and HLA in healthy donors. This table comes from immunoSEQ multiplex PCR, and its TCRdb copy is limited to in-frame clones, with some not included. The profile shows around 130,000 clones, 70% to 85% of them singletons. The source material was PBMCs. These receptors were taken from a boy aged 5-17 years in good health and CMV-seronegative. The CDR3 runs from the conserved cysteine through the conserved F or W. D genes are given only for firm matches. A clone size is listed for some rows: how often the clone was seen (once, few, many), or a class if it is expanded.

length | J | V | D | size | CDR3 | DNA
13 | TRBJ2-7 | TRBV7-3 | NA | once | CASSFNRESEQYF | TGTGCCAGCAGCTTTAACAGGGAATCAGAGCAGTACTTC
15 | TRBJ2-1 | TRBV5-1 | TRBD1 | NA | CASSLRTGNGNEQFF | TGCGCCAGCAGCTTGAGGACAGGGAATGGAAATGAGCAGTTCTTC
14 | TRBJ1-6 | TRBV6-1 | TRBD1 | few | CASSEQGDRSPLHF | TGTGCCAGCAGTGAGCAGGGGGATCGTTCACCCCTCCACTTT
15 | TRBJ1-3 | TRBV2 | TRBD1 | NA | CASSPDRAGGDTIYF | TGTGCCAGCAGTCCCGACAGGGCTGGAGGAGACACCATATATTTT
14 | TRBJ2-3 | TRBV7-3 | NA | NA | CASRPAGIRDTQYF | TGTGCCAGCAGGCCTGCGGGGATAAGAGATACGCAGTATTTT
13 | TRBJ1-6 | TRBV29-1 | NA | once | CSVRRTVNSPLHF | TGCAGCGTGCGGCGGACAGTAAATTCACCCCTCCACTTT
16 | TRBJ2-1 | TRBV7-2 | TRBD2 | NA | CASSPSLAVLNNEQFF | TGTGCCAGCAGCCCAAGCCTAGCGGTGCTAAACAATGAGCAGTTCTTC
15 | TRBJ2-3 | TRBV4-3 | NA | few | CASSQGGGDTDTQYF | TGCGCCAGCAGCCAAGGGGGGGGCGACACAGATACGCAGTATTTT
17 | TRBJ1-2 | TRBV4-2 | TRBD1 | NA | CASSQLSVDRDEYGYPF | TGTGCCAGCAGCCAATTGTCTGTCGACAGGGACGAGTATGGCTACCCCTTC
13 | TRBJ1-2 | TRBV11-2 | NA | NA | CASSLQGSYGYTF | TGTGCCAGCAGCTTACAGGGCTCCTATGGCTACACCTTC
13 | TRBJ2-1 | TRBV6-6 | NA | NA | CASVGRVYNEQFF | TGTGCCAGCGTCGGCAGGGTGTACAATGAGCAGTTCTTC
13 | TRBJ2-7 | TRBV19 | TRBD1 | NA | CASDDGQGSEQYF | TGTGCCAGCGACGATGGACAGGGAAGCGAGCAGTACTTC
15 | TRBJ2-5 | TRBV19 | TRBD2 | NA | CASNSGVAGQETQYF | TGTGCCAGTAACTCCGGGGTAGCGGGACAAGAGACCCAGTACTTC
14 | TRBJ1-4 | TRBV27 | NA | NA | CASRQAGDNEKLFF | TGTGCCAGCAGGCAAGCGGGGGATAATGAAAAACTGTTTTTT
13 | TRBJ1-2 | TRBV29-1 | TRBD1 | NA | CSGGDRRQNGYTF | TGCAGCGGCGGGGACAGGCGCCAAAATGGCTACACCTTC
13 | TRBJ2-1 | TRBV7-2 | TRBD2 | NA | CASSRLAVNEQFF | TGTGCCAGCAGCCGACTAGCGGTAAATGAGCAGTTCTTC
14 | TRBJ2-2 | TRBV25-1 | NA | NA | CASSPDRNTGELFF | TGTGCCAGCAGTCCGGACAGAAACACCGGGGAGCTGTTTTTT
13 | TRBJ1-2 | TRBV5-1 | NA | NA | CARGEGVGYGYTF | TGCGCCAGAGGGGAGGGCGTCGGCTATGGCTACACCTTC
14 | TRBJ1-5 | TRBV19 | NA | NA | CATKVQQGAQPQHF | TGTGCCACCAAGGTACAGCAGGGTGCTCAGCCCCAGCATTTT
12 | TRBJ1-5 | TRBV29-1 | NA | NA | CSVGQRNQPQHF | TGCAGCGTTGGACAGCGCAATCAGCCCCAGCATTTT
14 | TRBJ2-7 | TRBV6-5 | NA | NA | CASPPSAPAYEQYF | TGTGCCAGCCCCCCGTCAGCGCCCGCCTACGAGCAGTACTTC
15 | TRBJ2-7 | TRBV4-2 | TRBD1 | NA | CASSQDRTGGNEQYF | TGTGCCAGCAGCCAAGATCGGACAGGAGGTAACGAGCAGTACTTC
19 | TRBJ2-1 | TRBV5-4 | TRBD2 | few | CASSDPGLAGSGSSGEQFF | TGTGCCAGCAGTGATCCGGGACTAGCGGGATCCGGGAGCTCCGGTGAGCAGTTCTTC
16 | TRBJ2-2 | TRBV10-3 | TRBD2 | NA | CAISEAGASNTGELFF | TGTGCCATCAGTGAAGCGGGGGCGAGTAACACCGGGGAGCTGTTTTTT
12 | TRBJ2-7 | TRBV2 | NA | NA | CASNRASYEQYF | TGTGCCAGCAACAGGGCCTCCTACGAGCAGTACTTC
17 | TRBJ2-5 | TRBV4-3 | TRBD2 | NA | CASSQGSVLAGQETQYF | TGCGCCAGCAGCCAAGGGTCGGTACTAGCGGGTCAAGAGACCCAGTACTTC
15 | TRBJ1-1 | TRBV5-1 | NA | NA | CASSWYKEGGTEAFF | TGCGCCAGCAGCTGGTACAAAGAGGGTGGTACTGAAGCTTTCTTT
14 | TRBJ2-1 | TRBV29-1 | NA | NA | CSAGRLGRDNEQFF | TGCAGCGCCGGTAGGTTAGGGAGAGACAATGAGCAGTTCTTC
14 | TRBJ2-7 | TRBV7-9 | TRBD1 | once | CASSVGQRPYEQYF | TGTGCCAGCAGCGTGGGACAGAGGCCCTACGAGCAGTACTTC